This T cell receptor beta chain was obtained from a study of cytomegalovirus exposure and HLA in healthy donors. Findings of the study overall: In a later analysis, parvovirus B19, influenza, CMV and Epstein-Barr virus appeared linked to several top co-occurrence clusters.

With 60 Vbeta and 13 Jbeta primers, the PCR was carried out. The assay was immunoSEQ multiplex PCR, and TCRdb's table has in-frame clones only and misses some. The data show 100,000 or so clones, approximately 72% seen once. Remarks on this clone: What it binds is not known.

The CDR3 is 16 residues long. The germline V gene has CDR1 SEHNR and CDR2 FQNEAQ (reference sequence). Trimming removed 4 bases at V and 0 bases at J, with 13 bases between. This TCR was recovered from a young man in good health and CMV-seronegative. J is TRBJ1-5 and V is TRBV7-9; unclear D gene. The sequencing sample was made of PBMCs. In DNA, the CDR3 is TGTGCCAGCAGCTCAGAGGGCGGCTATAGCAATCAGCCCCAGCATTTT. Its protein product is CASSSEGGYSNQPQHF.